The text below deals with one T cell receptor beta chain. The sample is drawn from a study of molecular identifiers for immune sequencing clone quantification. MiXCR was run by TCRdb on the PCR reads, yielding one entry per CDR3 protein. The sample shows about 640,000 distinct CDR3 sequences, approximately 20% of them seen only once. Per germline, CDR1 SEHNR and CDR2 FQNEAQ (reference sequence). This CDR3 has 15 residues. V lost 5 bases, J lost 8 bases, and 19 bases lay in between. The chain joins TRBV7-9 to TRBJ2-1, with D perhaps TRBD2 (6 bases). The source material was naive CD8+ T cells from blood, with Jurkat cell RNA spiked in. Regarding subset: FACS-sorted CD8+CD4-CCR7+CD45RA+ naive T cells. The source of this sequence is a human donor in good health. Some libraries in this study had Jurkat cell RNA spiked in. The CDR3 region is CASSPRVGGLDEQFF. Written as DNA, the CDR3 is TGTGCCAGCAGCCCACGGGTGGGGGGACTGGATGAGCAGTTCTTC.